Sequencing of this TCR beta chain was carried out in a study of blood T cell repertoires in COVID-19. Looking at the study overall: There were acute and convalescent COVID-19 samples, and they came from the United States, Italy and Spain. The analysed material was cDNA or gDNA that came from T cells, B-cell-depleted T cells, or PBMCs.

In the study's own analysis: Nucleated cell number was recorded as an estimate derived from reference gene primer amplification. Clones were read by immunoSEQ multiplex PCR, and TCRdb kept only the in-frame ones, dropping some. V and J calls plus clone size are reproduced from that table; the DNA served to infer D and trimming. The table has under 250,000 clones, about 84% seen once. The CDR3 consists of 14 residues. Trimming left V 0 bases short and J 3 bases short, with 6 bases between. Per the germline V gene, CDR1 is MNHNY and CDR2 is SVGAGI (reference sequence). The V call is TRBV6-6, the J call TRBJ1-5, with D hard to call. The clonotype originates from a woman aged 80 or over with COVID-19, enrolled during active disease. Sequenced sample: peripheral blood. The CDR3 nucleotides read TGTGCCAGCAGTTACTCGGAGCCCAATCAGCCCCAGCATTTT. Translating it yields CASSYSEPNQPQHF.